A selection of T cell receptor beta chains follows, all from one sample in a study of T cell changes during pregnancy in multiple sclerosis. Repertoires were generated with immunoSEQ multiplex PCR, while TCRdb's copy carries only in-frame clones and drops some. The data show some 100,000 clones, with over 85% seen just once and around 1.2% held by the top ten. This material consisted of peripheral blood, taken in the second trimester of pregnancy. These receptors were taken from a female donor with multiple sclerosis, enrolled in a pregnancy study. CDR3s leave out the opening cysteine and the closing phenylalanine or tryptophan. Clone size is shown for a subset of rows, as once, few, many or a class of expanded clone.

TRBV30	.	AWTRGLNTEAF
TRBV9	.	ASSSRLLSVDTQY
TRBV5-4	.	ASSFGLAEYEQY
TRBV18	.	ASSPGEEKLF
TRBV29-1	.	SGKGLAGSSYNEQF
TRBV29-1	.	SVGHRSGETQY
TRBV19	.	ASSIAAGAYQETQY
TRBV19	.	ASSTGQVSGNTIY
TRBV18	.	ASSPTGGGYEQY
TRBV7-9	.	ASSFGLEGQETQY
TRBV11-2	once	ASSSFPGQGYNEQF
TRBV19	.	ASSTGTDADTQY
TRBV5-6	.	ASSLKGDGEKLF
TRBV7-7	.	ASSPLAGGMGEQF
TRBV4-1	.	ASSSTHRLVNQPQH
TRBV28	.	ASSFLDFSSTDTQY
TRBV30	.	AWSVQGDSPLH
TRBV5-6	.	ASSGDAGGQETQY
TRBV9	.	ASSVGTSGGADEQF
TRBV30	.	AWSATGAYEQY
TRBV7-6	.	ASGSGGVTDTQY
TRBV7-9	.	ASSSRIADSNEKLF
TRBV30	.	AWSRSGVRGNEQF
TRBV5-4	.	ASSSGTSQNEQF
TRBV6-1	.	ASSPRTSGLETQY
TRBV5-1	.	ASSLDMNTEAF
TRBV18	.	ASSPQGQGRGYT
TRBV7-6	.	ASSPKTGAYGYT
TRBV15	.	ATRGRLGFNEQF
TRBV6-6	.	ASSYGQQRGYT
TRBV6-1	.	ASNNPGEETQY
TRBV6-4	once	ARTTSEYNEQF
TRBV19	.	ASSLRPGYTEAF
TRBV6-1	.	ASRDSPSYEQY
TRBV5-1	once	ASSLANVRINTEAF
TRBV7-2	.	ASSLAFQAEAF
TRBV28	.	ASRGHTGGNTEAF
TRBV5-1	.	ASSMRTGGFRDEQY
TRBV6-1	.	ASSKYYRENTEAF